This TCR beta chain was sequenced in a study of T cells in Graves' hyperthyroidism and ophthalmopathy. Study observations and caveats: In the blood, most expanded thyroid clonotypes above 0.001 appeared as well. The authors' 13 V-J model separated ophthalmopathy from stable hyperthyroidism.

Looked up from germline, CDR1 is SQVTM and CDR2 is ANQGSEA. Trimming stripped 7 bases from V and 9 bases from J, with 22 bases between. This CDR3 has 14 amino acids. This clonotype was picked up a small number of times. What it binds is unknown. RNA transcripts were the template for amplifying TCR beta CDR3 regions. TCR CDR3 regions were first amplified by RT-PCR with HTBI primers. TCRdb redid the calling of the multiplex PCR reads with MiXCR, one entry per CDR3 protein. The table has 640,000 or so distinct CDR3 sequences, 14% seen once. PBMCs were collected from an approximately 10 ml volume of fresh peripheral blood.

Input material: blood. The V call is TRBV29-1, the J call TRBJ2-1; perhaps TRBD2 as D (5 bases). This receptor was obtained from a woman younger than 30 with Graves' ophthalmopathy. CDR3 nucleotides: TGCAGCGGTGAGGGCCCAAGGGCGTTAAGTGAGCAGTTCTTC. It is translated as CSGEGPRALSEQFF.